A single sample gave rise to the 26 T cell receptor beta chains below, sequenced in a study of cytomegalovirus exposure and HLA in healthy donors. TCRdb's copy holds only in-frame clones and misses some; the assay was immunoSEQ multiplex PCR. This sample has around 250,000 clones, with around 90% found just once. The specimen sequenced was PBMCs. The receptors originated from a woman aged 18 to 35 in good health and CMV-seronegative.

J is TRBJ1-4 and V is TRBV27; the match to TRBD1 covers 10 bases. CDR3 length equals 15 residues. The germline CDR1 and CDR2 sequences are MNHEY and SMNVEV (reference sequence). Trimming at V came to 6 bases and at J to 5 bases, leaving 6 bases not matched to a gene. CDR3 DNA: TGTGCCAGCAGGGACAGGGGGGTCCCGAATGAAAAACTGTTTTTT. This gives the protein CASRDRGVPNEKLFF.

The chain recombines TRBV4-3 with TRBJ2-2; the D is unclear. The CDR3 loop spans 16 amino acids. CDR1 is LGHNA and CDR2 is YSLEER in the germline V gene. V was pared by 3 bases and J by 6 bases, with 17 bases between. As DNA, the CDR3 is TGCGCCAGCAGCCACAAGCCTTCTACGGTGGCCGGGGAGCTGTTTTTT. This translates into CASSHKPSTVAGELFF.

V gene TRBV18 combines with J gene TRBJ1-4; D not resolved. V dropped 2 bases and J dropped 3 bases, with 7 bases sitting between them. Looked up from germline, CDR1 is KGHSH and CDR2 is LQKENI. This CDR3 has 14 residues. As DNA, the CDR3 is TGTGCCAGCTCACCAGTGGGCTCTAATGAAAAACTGTTTTTT. Translated, it gives CASSPVGSNEKLFF.

The rearrangement uses TRBV10-1 and TRBJ2-1, with a tentative D call TRBD1 (5 bases). V lost 1 base, J lost 7 bases, and 11 bases lay in between. Germline lookup yields CDR1 WNHNN and CDR2 SYGVQD (reference sequence). The CDR3 loop spans 14 amino acids. The CDR3 is CASSEFLGANEQFF. CDR3 nucleotides: TGCGCCAGCAGTGAGTTTCTAGGGGCGAATGAGCAGTTCTTC.

The CDR3: CASSPGQGLYEQYV. CDR3 sequence (DNA): TGTGCCAGCAGTCCGGGACAGGGTCTCTACGAGCAGTACGTC. This chain connects TRBV28 to TRBJ2-7, with 9 bases identical to TRBD1. The CDR3 has 14 amino acids. The V segment lost 5 bases and the J segment 3 bases; nucleotides outside the gene matches: 5. Germline values: CDR1 MDHEN, CDR2 SYDVKM.

The chain recombines TRBV19 with TRBJ1-2; TRBD1 might be the D (5 bases). The CDR3 length is 13 residues. Between the trimmed V and J ends, which lost 7 bases and 4 bases, there was a span of 13 bases. The germline CDR1 and CDR2 sequences are LNHDA and SQIVND (reference sequence). Here the CDR3 reads CASTPSQGYGYTF. CDR3 bases: TGTGCCAGTACCCCGTCCCAGGGCTATGGCTACACCTTC. The variable domain in full, completed from reference TRBV19 and TRBJ1-2, reads DGGITQSPKYLFRKEGQNVTLSCEQNLNHDAMYWYRQDPGQGLRLIYYSQIVNDFQKGDIAEGYSVSREKKESFPLTVTSAQKNPTAFYLCASTPSQGYGYTFGSGTRLTVV.

The chain carries TRBV7-3 and TRBJ2-6; no clear D gene. The V end was cut by 0 bases, the J end by 0 bases, with 6 bases between. Per germline, CDR1 SGHTA and CDR2 FQGTGA. The CDR3 covers 16 residues. The CDR3 DNA reads as TGTGCCAGCAGCTTAACCCCGGTCTCTGGGGCCAACGTCCTGACTTTC. Its protein is CASSLTPVSGANVLTF.

This clone has just a few counts. The chain has TRBV6-5 and TRBJ2-7; D is unresolved. This CDR3 is built from 14 residues. V gave up 8 bases and J gave up 1 base, with 15 bases separating them. Germline V CDR1 and CDR2: MNHEY, SVGAGI. This chain's CDR3 is CASSASLASYEQYV. CDR3 DNA: TGTGCCAGCTCGGCCAGCTTAGCTTCCTACGAGCAGTACGTC.

The V gene is TRBV6-5, the J gene TRBJ1-5; possibly TRBD1 for D (5 bases). Trimming shortened V by 8 bases and J by 7 bases, and 15 bases separated the two germline ends. CDR1 MNHEY and CDR2 SVGAGI come from the germline V gene. CDR3 length: 13 residues. The CDR3 protein is CASGPGRRQPQHF. DNA of the CDR3: TGTGCCAGCGGACCAGGGCGGCGGCAGCCCCAGCATTTT.

The chain carries TRBV7-8 and TRBJ1-1; 7 positions agree with TRBD1. V was pared by 9 bases and J by 9 bases, with 7 bases of the junction left unmatched. The CDR3 consists of 11 residues. Germline V gives CDR1 SGHVS, CDR2 FQNEAQ. DNA of the CDR3: TGTGCCAGTGGGCCGGGACAGAAAGCTTTCTTT. Translating gives CASGPGQKAFF.

This clone was seen only a few times. The chain employs TRBV6-5 and TRBJ2-7; 7 nucleotides match TRBD1. Unmatched junction bases numbered 3, after V lost 6 bases and J lost 1 base. CDR1 and CDR2 from the germline V gene are MNHEY and SVGAGI. CDR3 length: 13 residues. CDR3 sequence reads: CASSRDRSYEQYV. For the CDR3, the DNA is TGTGCCAGCAGCCGGGACAGATCCTACGAGCAGTACGTC.

The chain has TRBV28 and TRBJ1-3; D uncertain. The V end lost 6 bases, the J end lost 0 bases, and 12 bases lay between the germline ends. The CDR3 totals 15 residues. Germline V gene data show CDR1 as MDHEN and CDR2 as SYDVKM. The CDR3 bases are TGTGCCAGCAGCCGCTCCGCGGACTCTGGAAACACCATATATTTT. This encodes CASSRSADSGNTIYF.

J is TRBJ1-3 and V is TRBV9; D may be TRBD1 (6 bases). The length of the CDR3 is 15 residues. Between the trimmed V and J ends, which lost 3 bases and 3 bases, there was a span of 13 bases. CDR1 is SGDLS and CDR2 is YYNGEE in the germline V gene. CDR3: CASSARGGFGNTIYF. For the CDR3, the DNA is TGTGCCAGCAGCGCGAGGGGGGGCTTTGGAAACACCATATATTTT.

The rearrangement links TRBV5-4 to TRBJ2-2, with 9 bases lining up with TRBD2. Germline CDR1 and CDR2: SGHNT and YYREEE (reference sequence). The ends lost 0 bases at V and 4 bases at J; junction bases unmatched: 10. This CDR3 region has 18 residues. The chain's CDR3 is CASSLVVSGGTRTGELFF. CDR3 DNA: TGTGCCAGCAGCTTGGTTGTTAGCGGGGGAACACGCACCGGGGAGCTGTTTTTT.

This sequence joins TRBV6-4 and TRBJ1-2; D is unresolved. Trimming stripped 6 bases from V and 8 bases from J, with 16 bases between. This CDR3 region has 13 residues. Germline CDR1 reads MRHNA; CDR2 reads SNTAGT. CDR3 nucleotide sequence: TGTGCCAGCAGACCTACAGCCTCCGCGGGCTACACCTTC. Amino acids: CASRPTASAGYTF.

The chain carries TRBV6-5 and TRBJ2-3, with 8 bases lining up with TRBD1. This CDR3 is 16 amino acids long. V lost 0 bases to trimming and J lost 2 bases; unmatched junction nucleotides: 4. Germline V lookup: CDR1 MNHEY, CDR2 SVGAGI. The DNA for the CDR3 is TGTGCCAGCAGTTACTCGTGGACAGGGCACACAGATACGCAGTATTTT. This encodes CASSYSWTGHTDTQYF.

This clone was counted a single time. This chain joins TRBV5-4 and TRBJ2-3; D is possibly TRBD1 (6 bases). Trimming stripped 3 bases from V and 2 bases from J, with 13 bases between. Germline-derived CDR1 and CDR2 are SGHNT and YYREEE (reference sequence). The CDR3 consists of 15 residues. CDR3 sequence: CASSYPRGNTDTQYF. The CDR3 DNA sequence: TGTGCCAGCAGCTACCCAAGGGGGAACACAGATACGCAGTATTTT. Complete variable domain (other parts from reference TRBV5-4 and TRBJ2-3): ETGVTQSPTHLIKTRGQQVTLRCSSQSGHNTVSWYQQALGQGPQFIFQYYREEENGRGNFPPRFSGLQFPNYSSELNVNALELDDSALYLCASSYPRGNTDTQYFGPGTRLTVL.

The chain uses TRBV4-1 and TRBJ2-7; possibly TRBD2 for D (5 bases). Germline CDR1 reads MGHRA; CDR2 reads YSYEKL. Trimming left V 1 base short and J 3 bases short, with 10 bases between. The CDR3 length is 14 residues. DNA for the CDR3: TGCGCCAGCAGCCAAGGGGCGGAGGACTACGAGCAGTACTTC. Its translation: CASSQGAEDYEQYF.

This chain joins TRBV20-1 and TRBJ2-1; no clear D. Germline V CDR1 and CDR2: DFQATT, SNEGSKA (reference sequence). The CDR3 loop spans 11 amino acids. V dropped 4 bases and J dropped 4 bases, with 5 bases sitting between them. The CDR3 reads CSATPYNEQFF. DNA of the CDR3: TGCAGTGCTACTCCTTACAATGAGCAGTTCTTC.

V and J are TRBV19 and TRBJ2-7, with 11 bases aligning to TRBD1. Germline CDR1 LNHDA, CDR2 SQIVND (reference sequence). The ends lost 3 bases at V and 4 bases at J; junction bases unmatched: 8. This CDR3 region has 16 residues. The CDR3, as DNA: TGTGCCAGTAGTATGAGCCGGGACAGGGGGTGGTACGAGCAGTACTTC. It yields the protein CASSMSRDRGWYEQYF.

The chain couples TRBV27 to TRBJ2-2; unclear D gene. Trimming took 6 bases from V and 0 from J, leaving 8 bases between them. CDR1 is MNHEY, CDR2 SMNVEV, per germline (reference sequence). The CDR3 has 14 residues. The CDR3 protein is CASSHPANTGELFF. In DNA, the CDR3 is TGTGCCAGCAGCCACCCGGCGAACACCGGGGAGCTGTTTTTT.

The chain uses TRBV4-1 and TRBJ1-2, with D unclear. The CDR3 spans 14 residues. V was pared by 5 bases and J by 3 bases, with 13 bases between. The germline V gene encodes CDR1 MGHRA and CDR2 YSYEKL. CDR3 in amino acids: CASSTGANHYGYTF. The CDR3 nucleotides read TGCGCCAGCAGCACTGGTGCGAACCACTATGGCTACACCTTC.

The chain uses TRBV13 and TRBJ1-6, with 9 bases that match TRBD1. V lost 5 bases and J lost 5; bases outside the gene matches: 4. This CDR3 region has 15 residues. Per germline, CDR1 PRHDT and CDR2 FYEKMQ (reference sequence). The CDR3 nucleotides are TGTGCCAGCAGCCTGTGGGACAGGGATAATTCACCCCTCCACTTT. It yields the protein CASSLWDRDNSPLHF.

This chain links TRBV27 with TRBJ2-3; no firm D call. Trimming took off 5 bases at V and 1 base at J, with 19 bases between the two ends. Germline CDR1 and CDR2: MNHEY and SMNVEV (reference sequence). This CDR3 has 17 amino acids. In DNA form, the CDR3 reads TGTGCCAGCAGTGATACCGTGAGGTGGCGTGGCACAGATACGCAGTATTTT. It specifies CASSDTVRWRGTDTQYF.

The CDR3 reads CAWTGGTSSYEQYF. The DNA for the CDR3 is TGTGCCTGGACGGGGGGGACGAGCTCCTACGAGCAGTACTTC. The chain carries TRBV30 and TRBJ2-7; 8 positions agree with TRBD2. The length of the CDR3 is 14 residues. Germline CDR1 and CDR2: GTSNPN and SVGIG (reference sequence). J lost 0 bases, V lost 4 bases, and 5 bases had no gene match.

The chain employs TRBV6-6 and TRBJ1-3, with D hard to call. The germline CDR1 and CDR2 sequences are MNHNY and SVGAGI (reference sequence). The CDR3 runs 16 residues. Between the trimmed V and J ends, which lost 0 bases and 2 bases, there was a span of 11 bases. The CDR3 nucleotides are TGTGCCAGCAGTTACTCCGGTCCCCTCGCTGGAAACACCATATATTTT. Translating it yields CASSYSGPLAGNTIYF.